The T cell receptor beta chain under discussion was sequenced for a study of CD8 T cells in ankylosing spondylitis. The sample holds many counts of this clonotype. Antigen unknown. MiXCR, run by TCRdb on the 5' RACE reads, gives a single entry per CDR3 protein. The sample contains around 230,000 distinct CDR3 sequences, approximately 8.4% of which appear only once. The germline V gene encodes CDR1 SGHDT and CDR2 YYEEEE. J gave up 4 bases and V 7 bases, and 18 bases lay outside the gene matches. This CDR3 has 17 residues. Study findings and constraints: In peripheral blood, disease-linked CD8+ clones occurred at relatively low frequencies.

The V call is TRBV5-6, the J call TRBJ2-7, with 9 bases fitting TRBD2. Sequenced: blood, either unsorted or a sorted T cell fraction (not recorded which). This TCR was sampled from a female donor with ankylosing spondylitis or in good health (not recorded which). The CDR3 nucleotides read TGTGCCAGCTTCTACGGGGGACTAGCTCACGATTCTTACGAGCAGTACTTC. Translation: CASFYGGLAHDSYEQYF.